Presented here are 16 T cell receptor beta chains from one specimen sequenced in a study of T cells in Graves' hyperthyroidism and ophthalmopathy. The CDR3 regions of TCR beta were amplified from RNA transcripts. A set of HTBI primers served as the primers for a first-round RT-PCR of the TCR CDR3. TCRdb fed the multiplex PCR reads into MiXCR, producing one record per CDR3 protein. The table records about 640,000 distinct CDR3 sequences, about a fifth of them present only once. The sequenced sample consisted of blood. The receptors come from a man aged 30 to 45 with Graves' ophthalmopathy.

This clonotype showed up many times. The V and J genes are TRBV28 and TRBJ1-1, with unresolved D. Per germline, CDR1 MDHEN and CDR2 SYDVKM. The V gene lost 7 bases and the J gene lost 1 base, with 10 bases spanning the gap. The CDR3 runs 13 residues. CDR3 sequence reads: CASISEANTEAFF. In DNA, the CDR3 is TGTGCCAGCATTTCGGAGGCGAACACTGAAGCTTTCTTT.

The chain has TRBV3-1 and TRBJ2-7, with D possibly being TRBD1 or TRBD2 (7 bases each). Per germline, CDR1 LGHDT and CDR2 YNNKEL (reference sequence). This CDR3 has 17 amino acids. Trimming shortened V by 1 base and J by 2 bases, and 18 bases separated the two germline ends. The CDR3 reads CASSQGTGGDYTYEQYF. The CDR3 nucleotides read TGTGCCAGCAGCCAAGGGACAGGAGGGGACTACACCTACGAGCAGTACTTC.

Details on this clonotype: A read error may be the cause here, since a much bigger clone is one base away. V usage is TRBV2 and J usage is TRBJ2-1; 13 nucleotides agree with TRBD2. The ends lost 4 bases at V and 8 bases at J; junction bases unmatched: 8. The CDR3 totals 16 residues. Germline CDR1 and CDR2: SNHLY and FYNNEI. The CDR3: CASSGLGLAGSYEQFF. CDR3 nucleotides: TGTGCCAGCAGTGGATTGGGACTAGCGGGAAGCTATGAGCAGTTCTTC.

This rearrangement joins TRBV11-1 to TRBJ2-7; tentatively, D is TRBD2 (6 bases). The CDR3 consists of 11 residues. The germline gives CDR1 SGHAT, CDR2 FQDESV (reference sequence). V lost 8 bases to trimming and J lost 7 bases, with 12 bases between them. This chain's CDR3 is CASRDAGEQYF. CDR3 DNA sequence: TGTGCCAGCCGCGACGCGGGGGAGCAGTACTTC. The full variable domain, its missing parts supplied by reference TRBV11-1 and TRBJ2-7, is EAEVAQSPRYKITEKSQAVAFWCDPISGHATLYWYRQILGQGPELLVQFQDESVVDDSQLPKDRFSAERLKGVDSTLKIQPAELGDSAMYLCASRDAGEQYFGPGTRLTVT.

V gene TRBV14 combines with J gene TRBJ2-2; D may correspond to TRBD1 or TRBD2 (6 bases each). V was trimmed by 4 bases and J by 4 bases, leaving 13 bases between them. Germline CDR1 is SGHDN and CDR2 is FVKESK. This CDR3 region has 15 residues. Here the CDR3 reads CASSLPGAGTGELFF. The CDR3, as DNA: TGTGCCAGCAGCCTACCGGGGGCAGGCACCGGGGAGCTGTTTTTT.

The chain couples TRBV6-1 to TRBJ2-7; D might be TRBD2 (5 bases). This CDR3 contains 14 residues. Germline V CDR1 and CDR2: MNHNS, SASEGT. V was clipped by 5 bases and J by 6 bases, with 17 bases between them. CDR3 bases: TGTGCCAGCAGTTCAACCCAGAGGGTGCTCGAGCAGTACTTC. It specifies CASSSTQRVLEQYF.

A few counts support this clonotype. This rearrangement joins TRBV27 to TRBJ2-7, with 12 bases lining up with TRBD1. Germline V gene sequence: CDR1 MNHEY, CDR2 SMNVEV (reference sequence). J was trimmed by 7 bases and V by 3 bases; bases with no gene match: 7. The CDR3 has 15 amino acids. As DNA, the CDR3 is TGTGCCAGCAGTTTTCAGGGACAGGGGGCCTTTGAGCAGTACTTC. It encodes CASSFQGQGAFEQYF.

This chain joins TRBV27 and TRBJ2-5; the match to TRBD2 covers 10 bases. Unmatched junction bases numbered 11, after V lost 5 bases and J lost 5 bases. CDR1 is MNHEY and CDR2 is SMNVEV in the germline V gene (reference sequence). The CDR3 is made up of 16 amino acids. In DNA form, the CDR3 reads TGTGCCAGCAGTGCCCTAGCGGGGGTAGGTCGCGAGACCCAGTACTTC. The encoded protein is CASSALAGVGRETQYF.

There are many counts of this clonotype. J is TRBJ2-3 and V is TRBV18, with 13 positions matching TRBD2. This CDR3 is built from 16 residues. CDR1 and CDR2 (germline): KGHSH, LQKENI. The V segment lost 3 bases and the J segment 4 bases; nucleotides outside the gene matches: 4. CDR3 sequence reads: CASSPAGLAGSDTQYF. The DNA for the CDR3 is TGTGCCAGCTCACCGGCGGGACTAGCGGGATCAGATACGCAGTATTTT.

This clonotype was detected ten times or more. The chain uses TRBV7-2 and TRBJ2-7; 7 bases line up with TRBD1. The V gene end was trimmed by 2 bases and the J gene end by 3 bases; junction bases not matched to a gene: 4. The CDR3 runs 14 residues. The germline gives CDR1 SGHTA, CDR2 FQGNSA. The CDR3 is CASSLMGQSYEQYF. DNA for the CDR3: TGTGCCAGCAGCTTAATGGGACAGAGCTACGAGCAGTACTTC.

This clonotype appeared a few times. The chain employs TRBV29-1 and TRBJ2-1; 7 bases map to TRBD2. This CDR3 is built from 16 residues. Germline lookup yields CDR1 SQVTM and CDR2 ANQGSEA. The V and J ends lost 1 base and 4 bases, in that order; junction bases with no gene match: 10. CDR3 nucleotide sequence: TGCAGCGTTGAAGGTCAAGGCGGGAGTAATTACAATGAGCAGTTCTTC. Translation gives CSVEGQGGSNYNEQFF.

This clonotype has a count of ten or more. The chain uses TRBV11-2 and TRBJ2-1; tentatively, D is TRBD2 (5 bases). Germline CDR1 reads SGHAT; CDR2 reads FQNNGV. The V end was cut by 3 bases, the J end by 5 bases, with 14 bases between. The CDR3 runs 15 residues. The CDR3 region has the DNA TGTGCCAGCAGCTTGCTTGGGAGTCTCGACAATGAGCAGTTCTTC. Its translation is CASSLLGSLDNEQFF.

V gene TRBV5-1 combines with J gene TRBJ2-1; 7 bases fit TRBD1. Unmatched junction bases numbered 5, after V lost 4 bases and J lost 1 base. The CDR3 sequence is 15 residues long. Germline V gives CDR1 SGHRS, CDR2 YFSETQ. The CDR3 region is CASSTQGESYNEQFF. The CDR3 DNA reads TGCGCCAGCAGCACTCAGGGGGAGTCCTACAATGAGCAGTTCTTC.

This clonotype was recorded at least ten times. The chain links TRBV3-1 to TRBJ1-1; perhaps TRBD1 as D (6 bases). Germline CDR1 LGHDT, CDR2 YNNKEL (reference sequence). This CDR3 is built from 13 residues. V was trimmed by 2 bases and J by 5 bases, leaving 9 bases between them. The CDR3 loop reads CASSQQQGTEAFF. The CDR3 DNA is TGTGCCAGCAGCCAACAACAGGGAACTGAAGCTTTCTTT.

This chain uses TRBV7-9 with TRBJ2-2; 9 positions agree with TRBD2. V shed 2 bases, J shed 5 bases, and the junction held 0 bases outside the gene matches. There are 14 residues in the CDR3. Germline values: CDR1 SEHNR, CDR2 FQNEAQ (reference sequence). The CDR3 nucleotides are TGTGCCAGCAGCTTACTAGCGGGAACCGGGGAGCTGTTTTTT. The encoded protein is CASSLLAGTGELFF.

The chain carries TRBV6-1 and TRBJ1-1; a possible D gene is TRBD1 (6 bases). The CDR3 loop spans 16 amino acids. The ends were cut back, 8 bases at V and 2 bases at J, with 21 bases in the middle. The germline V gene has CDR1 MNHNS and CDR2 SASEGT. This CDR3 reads CASYNRVLGPNTEAFF. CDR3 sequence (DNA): TGTGCCAGCTACAACAGGGTGTTGGGACCTAACACTGAAGCTTTCTTT.